Listed below are T cell receptor beta chains from one sample, sequenced in a study of T-cell memory formation after mild COVID-19. TCRdb processed the 5' RACE reads anew with MiXCR; each CDR3 protein has one entry. The sample consists of some 450,000 distinct CDR3 sequences, roughly 18% of them appearing once. The sample was PBMCs or a T cell subset sorted from them (not recorded which). The receptors here all came from a man younger than 35 who had mild COVID-19 (a few samples of this study predate the infection). Cell type and time point are not known. CDR3s include the opening cysteine and the closing phenylalanine or tryptophan. D genes are given only for firm matches. Size is omitted from some rows. Given values are once, few, many or a class for expanded clones.

J gene | clone size | D gene | V gene | CDR3 DNA | CDR3 protein
TRBJ2-5 | few | NA | TRBV2 | TGTGCCAGCAGTGAAAGGGTCGATGCGGAGACCCAGTACTTC | CASSERVDAETQYF
TRBJ1-3 | NA | NA | TRBV3-1 | TGTGCCAGCAGCCAAGGGGACATTAACACCATATATTTT | CASSQGDINTIYF
TRBJ2-6 | few | NA | TRBV6-1 | TGTGCCAGCAGTGTCCACAGGGACTCTGGGGCCAACGTCCTGACTTTC | CASSVHRDSGANVLTF
TRBJ2-1 | few | TRBD1 | TRBV20-1 | TGCAGTGCTAGAGATGCGGAAGGGGGCGATGAGCAGTTCTTC | CSARDAEGGDEQFF
TRBJ2-7 | many | NA | TRBV7-3 | TGTGCCAGCAGCCGGGACGCCGGATACGAGCAGTACTTC | CASSRDAGYEQYF
TRBJ1-1 | few | TRBD1 | TRBV19 | TGTGCCAGTAGTACCGGACAGGTTCTGAACACTGAAGCTTTCTTT | CASSTGQVLNTEAFF
TRBJ1-1 | NA | NA | TRBV7-8 | TGTGCCAGCAGCTTAGGGCTGACTTGGGCTGAAGCTTTCTTT | CASSLGLTWAEAFF
TRBJ1-2 | NA | NA | TRBV20-1 | TGCAGTGCTAGAGATCGTGGGGCCTATGGCTACACCTTC | CSARDRGAYGYTF
TRBJ1-1 | NA | NA | TRBV5-6 | TGTGCCAGCGATATTTTGGGGAGGGGAAGGACTGAAGCTTTCTTT | CASDILGRGRTEAFF
TRBJ2-3 | NA | NA | TRBV20-1 | TGCAGTGCCCCCCTACCGGCGGGGCCAGATACGCAGTATTTT | CSAPLPAGPDTQYF
TRBJ2-3 | NA | TRBD2 | TRBV5-4 | TGTGCCAGCAGCCCTGAACTAGCGGGGGGACAAGATACGCAGTATTTT | CASSPELAGGQDTQYF
TRBJ2-2 | NA | NA | TRBV7-2 | TGTGCCAGCAGCTTACCCAAGCGGCCGAACACCGGGGAGCTGTTTTTT | CASSLPKRPNTGELFF
TRBJ1-1 | NA | TRBD1 | TRBV7-9 | TGTGCCAGCAGTAAGGGGGCGCTTGCCACTGAAGCTTTCTTT | CASSKGALATEAFF
TRBJ2-3 | NA | NA | TRBV5-1 | TGCGCCAGCAGCCCCACGGGGGCTTCGGATACGCAGTATTTT | CASSPTGASDTQYF
TRBJ1-1 | few | TRBD1 | TRBV19 | TGTGCCACCGACCCCCCCGGACAGGGGAACACTGAAGCTTTCTTT | CATDPPGQGNTEAFF
TRBJ1-1 | NA | TRBD1 | TRBV2 | TGTGCCAGCACTGACAGGGGGGCGATGAACACTGAAGCTTTCTTT | CASTDRGAMNTEAFF
TRBJ2-3 | NA | NA | TRBV5-1 | TGCGCCAGCAGATCGGGGTACGCCAGCACAGATACGCAGTATTTT | CASRSGYASTDTQYF
TRBJ2-3 | NA | NA | TRBV20-1 | TGCAGTGCTAGGAGGGGTATTGAAGATACGCAGTATTTT | CSARRGIEDTQYF
TRBJ1-6 | NA | NA | TRBV5-6 | TGTGCCAGCAGCTTGGATGGGACCTCACCCCTCCACTTT | CASSLDGTSPLHF
TRBJ2-5 | NA | NA | TRBV12-5 | TGTGCTAGTGGAACCGGTGTGGCATACCAAGAGACCCAGTACTTC | CASGTGVAYQETQYF
TRBJ2-1 | few | NA | TRBV9 | TGTGCCAGCAGCGTAGCAGGGGCCGGGGAGCAGTTCTTC | CASSVAGAGEQFF
TRBJ1-1 | few | NA | TRBV9 | TGTGCCAGCAGCCTGAACTCAGTACGAAACACTGAAGCTTTCTTT | CASSLNSVRNTEAFF
TRBJ2-2 | few | TRBD1 | TRBV3-1 | TGTGCCAGCAGCCACCGGGACAGGGAAGGAGAGCTGTTTTTT | CASSHRDREGELFF
TRBJ2-1 | NA | NA | TRBV5-1 | TGCGCCAGCAGCTTGAAACGGACCAGGGGTGGGAATGAGCAGTTCTTC | CASSLKRTRGGNEQFF
TRBJ2-7 | few | TRBD2 | TRBV9 | TGTGCCAGCAGTATATCGGGAGGGCCCTACGAGCAGTACTTC | CASSISGGPYEQYF
TRBJ1-5 | NA | NA | TRBV7-8 | TGTGCCAGCAGCTCATCCGCAGACCATCAGCCCCAGCATTTT | CASSSSADHQPQHF
TRBJ2-3 | few | TRBD2 | TRBV27 | TGTGCCAGCAGTCCTACTAGCGCACCTAGCACAGATACGCAGTATTTT | CASSPTSAPSTDTQYF
TRBJ2-2 | NA | NA | TRBV4-1 | TGCGCCAGCAGCCAAGAGGCAGGGGCCTACACCGGGGAGCTGTTTTTT | CASSQEAGAYTGELFF
TRBJ1-1 | few | TRBD1 | TRBV6-1 | TGTGCCAGCAGGACAGGGAGGGGGACTGAAGCTTTCTTT | CASRTGRGTEAFF
TRBJ2-6 | few | NA | TRBV2 | TGTGCCAGCAGCCCAGCCCCAGGGTCCCGTCTCGGGGCCAACGTCCTGACTTTC | CASSPAPGSRLGANVLTF
TRBJ2-7 | few | NA | TRBV6-1 | TGTGCCAGCAGTGAAGGGCAGCCACCCTACGAGCAGTACTTC | CASSEGQPPYEQYF
TRBJ2-1 | NA | NA | TRBV7-8 | TGTGCCAGCAGCTTACAGGGGGGCTACAATGAGCAGTTCTTC | CASSLQGGYNEQFF
TRBJ2-4 | NA | NA | TRBV5-6 | TGTGCCAGCAGCTTAACCCTATCGAACATTCAGTACTTC | CASSLTLSNIQYF
TRBJ2-3 | NA | TRBD2 | TRBV7-2 | TGTGCCAGCAGCCCCGGCCGAGGTAGCGGGGGGGCAGATACGCAGTATTTT | CASSPGRGSGGADTQYF
TRBJ1-1 | few | NA | TRBV5-1 | TGCGCCAGCAGCCCGTACTCTGGACAGCATAAAAACACTGAAGCTTTCTTT | CASSPYSGQHKNTEAFF
TRBJ1-1 | NA | TRBD1 | TRBV5-1 | TGCGCCAGCAGCTTCTCCGGGACAGAGAACACTGAAGCTTTCTTT | CASSFSGTENTEAFF